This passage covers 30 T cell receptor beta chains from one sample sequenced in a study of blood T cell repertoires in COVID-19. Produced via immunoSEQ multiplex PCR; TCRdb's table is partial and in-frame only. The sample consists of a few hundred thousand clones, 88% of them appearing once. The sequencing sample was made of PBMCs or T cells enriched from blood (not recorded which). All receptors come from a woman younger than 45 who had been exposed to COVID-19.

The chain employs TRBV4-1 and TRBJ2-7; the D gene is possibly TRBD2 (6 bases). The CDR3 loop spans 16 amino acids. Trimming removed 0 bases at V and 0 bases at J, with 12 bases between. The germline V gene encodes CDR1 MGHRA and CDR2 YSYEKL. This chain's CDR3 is CASSQEERGGSYEQYF. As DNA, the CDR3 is TGCGCCAGCAGCCAAGAGGAGAGGGGAGGCTCCTACGAGCAGTACTTC.

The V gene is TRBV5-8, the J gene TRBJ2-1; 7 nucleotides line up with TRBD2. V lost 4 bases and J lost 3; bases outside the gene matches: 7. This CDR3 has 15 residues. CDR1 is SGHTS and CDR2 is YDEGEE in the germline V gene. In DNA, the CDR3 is TGTGCCAGCAGCCTCGGACTAGTCGGCTACAATGAGCAGTTCTTC. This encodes CASSLGLVGYNEQFF.

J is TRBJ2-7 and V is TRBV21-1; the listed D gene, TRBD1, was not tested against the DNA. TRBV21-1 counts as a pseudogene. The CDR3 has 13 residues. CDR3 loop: CASSMTGGYEQYF. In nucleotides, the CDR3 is TGTGCCAGCAGCATGACAGGGGGCTACGAGCAGTACTTC.

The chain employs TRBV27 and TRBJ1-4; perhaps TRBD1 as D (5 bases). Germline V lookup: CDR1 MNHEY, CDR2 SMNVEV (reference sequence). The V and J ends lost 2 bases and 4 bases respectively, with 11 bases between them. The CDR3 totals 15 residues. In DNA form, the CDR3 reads TGTGCCAGCAGTTTACGGAGGGACCGTAATGAAAAACTGTTTTTT. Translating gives CASSLRRDRNEKLFF.

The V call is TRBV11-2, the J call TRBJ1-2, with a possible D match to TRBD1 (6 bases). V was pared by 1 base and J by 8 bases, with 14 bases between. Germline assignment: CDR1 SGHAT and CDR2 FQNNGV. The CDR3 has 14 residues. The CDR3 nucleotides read TGTGCCAGCAGCTTAGTCCAGGGGTCGGCGGGCTACACCTTC. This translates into CASSLVQGSAGYTF.

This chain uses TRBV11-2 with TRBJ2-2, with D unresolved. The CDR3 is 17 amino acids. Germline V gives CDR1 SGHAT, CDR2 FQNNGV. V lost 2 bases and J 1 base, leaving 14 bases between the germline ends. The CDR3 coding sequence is TGTGCCAGCAGCTTATGGTTTACGGCGGTGAACACCGGGGAGCTGTTTTTT. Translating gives CASSLWFTAVNTGELFF.

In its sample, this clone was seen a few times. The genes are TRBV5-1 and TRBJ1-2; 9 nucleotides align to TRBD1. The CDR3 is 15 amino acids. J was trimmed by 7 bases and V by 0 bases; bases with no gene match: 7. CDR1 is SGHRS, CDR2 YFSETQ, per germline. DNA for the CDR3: TGCGCCAGCAGCTTGGGAGGACAGGGGAGTTCTGGCTACACCTTC. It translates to CASSLGGQGSSGYTF.

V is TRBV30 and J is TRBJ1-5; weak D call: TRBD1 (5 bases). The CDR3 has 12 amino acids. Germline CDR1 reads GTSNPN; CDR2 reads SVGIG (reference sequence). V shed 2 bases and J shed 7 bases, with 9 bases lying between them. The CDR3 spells CAWSPGGQPQHF. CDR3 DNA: TGTGCCTGGAGTCCCGGGGGGCAGCCCCAGCATTTT.

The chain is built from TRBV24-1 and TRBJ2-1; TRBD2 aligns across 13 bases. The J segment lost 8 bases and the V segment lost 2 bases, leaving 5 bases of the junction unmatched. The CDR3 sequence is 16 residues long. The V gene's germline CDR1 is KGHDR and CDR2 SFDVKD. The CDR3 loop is CATSDWTSGSGDEQFF. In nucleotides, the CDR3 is TGTGCCACCAGTGATTGGACTAGCGGGAGTGGGGATGAGCAGTTCTTC.

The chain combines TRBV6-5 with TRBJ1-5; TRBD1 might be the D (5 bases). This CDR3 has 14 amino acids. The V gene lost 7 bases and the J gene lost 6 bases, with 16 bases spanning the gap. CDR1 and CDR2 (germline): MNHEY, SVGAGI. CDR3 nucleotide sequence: TGTGCCAGCACTACCGGGGGGGGTAGTCAGCCCCAGCATTTT. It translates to CASTTGGGSQPQHF.

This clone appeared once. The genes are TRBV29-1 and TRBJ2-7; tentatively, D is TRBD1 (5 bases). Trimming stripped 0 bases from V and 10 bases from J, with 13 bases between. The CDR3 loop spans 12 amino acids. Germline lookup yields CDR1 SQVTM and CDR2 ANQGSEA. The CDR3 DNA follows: TGCAGCGTTGAAGATCATGCTGACAGCCAGTACTTC. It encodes CSVEDHADSQYF.

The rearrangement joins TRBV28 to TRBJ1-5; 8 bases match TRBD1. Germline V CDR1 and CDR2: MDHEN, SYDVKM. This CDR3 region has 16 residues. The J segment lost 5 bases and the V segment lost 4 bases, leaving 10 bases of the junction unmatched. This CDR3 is CASSWGATGGHQPQHF. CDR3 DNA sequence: TGTGCCAGCAGTTGGGGCGCTACAGGGGGACATCAGCCCCAGCATTTT.

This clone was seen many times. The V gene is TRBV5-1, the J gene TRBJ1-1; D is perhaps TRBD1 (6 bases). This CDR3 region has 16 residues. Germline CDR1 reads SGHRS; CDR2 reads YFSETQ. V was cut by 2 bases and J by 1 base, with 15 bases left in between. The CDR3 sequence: CASSFPSGQRNTEAFF. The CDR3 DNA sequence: TGCGCCAGCAGCTTCCCCAGCGGACAGAGGAACACTGAAGCTTTCTTT.

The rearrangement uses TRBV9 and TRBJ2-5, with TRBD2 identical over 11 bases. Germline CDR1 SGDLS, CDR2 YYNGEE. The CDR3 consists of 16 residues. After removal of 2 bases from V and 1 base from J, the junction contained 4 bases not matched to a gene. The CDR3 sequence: CASSVGGLAVQETQYF. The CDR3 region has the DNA TGTGCCAGCAGCGTTGGGGGACTAGCGGTCCAAGAGACCCAGTACTTC.

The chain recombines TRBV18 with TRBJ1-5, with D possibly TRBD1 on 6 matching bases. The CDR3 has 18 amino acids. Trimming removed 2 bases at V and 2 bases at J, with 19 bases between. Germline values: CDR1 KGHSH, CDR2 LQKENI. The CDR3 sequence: CASSPNSLAGAGNQPQHF. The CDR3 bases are TGTGCCAGCTCACCAAATTCCCTAGCAGGGGCTGGCAATCAGCCCCAGCATTTT.

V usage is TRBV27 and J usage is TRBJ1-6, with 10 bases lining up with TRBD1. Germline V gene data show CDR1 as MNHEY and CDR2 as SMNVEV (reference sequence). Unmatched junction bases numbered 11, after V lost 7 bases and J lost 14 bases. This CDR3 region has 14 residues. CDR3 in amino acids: CASTGTGVVGALHF. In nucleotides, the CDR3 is TGTGCCAGCACCGGGACAGGGGTGGTTGGCGCCCTCCACTTT.

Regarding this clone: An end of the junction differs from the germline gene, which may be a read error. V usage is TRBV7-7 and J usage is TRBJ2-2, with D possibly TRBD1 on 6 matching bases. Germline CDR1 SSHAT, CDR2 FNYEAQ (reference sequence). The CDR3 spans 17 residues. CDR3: CASSLNTATGNTGELFF. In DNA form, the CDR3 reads TGTGCTAGCAGCTTGAACACGGCGACAGGGAACACCGGGGAGCTGTTTTTT.

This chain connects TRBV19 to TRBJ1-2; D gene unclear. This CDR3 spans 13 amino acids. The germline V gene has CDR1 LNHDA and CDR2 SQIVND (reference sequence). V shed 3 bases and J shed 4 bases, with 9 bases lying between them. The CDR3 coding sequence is TGTGCCAGTAGTATCATGGGCAGCTATGGCTACACCTTC. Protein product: CASSIMGSYGYTF.

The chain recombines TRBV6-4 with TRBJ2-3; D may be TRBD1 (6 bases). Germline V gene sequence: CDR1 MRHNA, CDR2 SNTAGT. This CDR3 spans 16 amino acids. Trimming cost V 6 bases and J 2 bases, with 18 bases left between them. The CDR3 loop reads CASRAPDSRITDTQYF. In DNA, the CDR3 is TGTGCCAGCAGGGCCCCGGACAGCCGAATCACAGATACGCAGTATTTT.

CDR3 DNA sequence: TGTGCCAGCAGCTTATCCAGGACAGGGGTAGGAGATACGCAGTATTTT. Its protein is CASSLSRTGVGDTQYF. The V and J genes are TRBV16 and TRBJ2-3; 9 bases align to TRBD1. With 5 bases clipped from V and 5 bases from J, the junction kept 11 bases outside the gene matches. Germline V CDR1 and CDR2: KGHSY, FQNENV. CDR3 length: 16 amino acids.

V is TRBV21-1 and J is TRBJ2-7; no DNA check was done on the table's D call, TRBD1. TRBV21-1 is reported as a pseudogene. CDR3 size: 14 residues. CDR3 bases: TGTGCCAGCAGCAAACCGGCAGGGAACTACGAGCAGTACTTC. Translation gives CASSKPAGNYEQYF.

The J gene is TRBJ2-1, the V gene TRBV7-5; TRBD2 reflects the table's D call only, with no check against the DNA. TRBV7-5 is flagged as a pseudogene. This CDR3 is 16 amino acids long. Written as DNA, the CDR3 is TGTGCCAGAAGACCGCAGATTTTTAGCGCGTACAATGAGCAGTTCTTC. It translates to CARRPQIFSAYNEQFF.

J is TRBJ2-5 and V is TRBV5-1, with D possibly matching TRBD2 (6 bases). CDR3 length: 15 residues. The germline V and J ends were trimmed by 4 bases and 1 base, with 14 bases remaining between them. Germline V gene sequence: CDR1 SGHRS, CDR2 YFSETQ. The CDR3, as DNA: TGCGCCAGCAGCACCACCGGGACTGGCCAAGAGACCCAGTACTTC. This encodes CASSTTGTGQETQYF.

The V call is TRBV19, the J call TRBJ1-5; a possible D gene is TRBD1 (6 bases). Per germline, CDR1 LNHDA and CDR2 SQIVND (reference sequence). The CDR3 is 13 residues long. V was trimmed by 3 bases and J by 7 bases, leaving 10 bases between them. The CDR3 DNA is TGTGCCAGTAGTATTCGGGGGGCCCAGCCCCAGCATTTT. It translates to CASSIRGAQPQHF.

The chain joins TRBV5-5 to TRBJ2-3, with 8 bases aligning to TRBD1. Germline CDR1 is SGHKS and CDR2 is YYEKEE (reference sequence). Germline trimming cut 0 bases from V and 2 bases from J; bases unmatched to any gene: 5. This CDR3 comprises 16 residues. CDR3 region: CASSLAGQAPTDTQYF. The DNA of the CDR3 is TGTGCCAGCAGCTTGGCGGGACAGGCCCCCACAGATACGCAGTATTTT.

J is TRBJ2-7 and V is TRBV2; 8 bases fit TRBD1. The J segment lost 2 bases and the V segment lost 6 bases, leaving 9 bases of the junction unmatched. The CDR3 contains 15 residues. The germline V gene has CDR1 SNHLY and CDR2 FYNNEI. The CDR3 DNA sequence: TGTGCCAGCAGGCCCGACAGGGGAGGCCCCTACGAGCAGTACTTC. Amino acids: CASRPDRGGPYEQYF.

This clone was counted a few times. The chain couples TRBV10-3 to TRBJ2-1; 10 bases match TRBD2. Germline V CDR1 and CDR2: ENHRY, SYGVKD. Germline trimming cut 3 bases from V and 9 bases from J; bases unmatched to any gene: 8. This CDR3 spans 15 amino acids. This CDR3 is CAISDPGTSASEQFF. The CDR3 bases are TGTGCCATCAGTGATCCCGGGACTAGCGCTAGTGAGCAGTTCTTC.

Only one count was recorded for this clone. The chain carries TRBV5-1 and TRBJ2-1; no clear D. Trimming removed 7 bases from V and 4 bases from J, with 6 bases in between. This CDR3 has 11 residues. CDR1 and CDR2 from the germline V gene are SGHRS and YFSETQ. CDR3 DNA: TGCGCCAGCTCCCAATACAATGAGCAGTTCTTC. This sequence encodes CASSQYNEQFF.

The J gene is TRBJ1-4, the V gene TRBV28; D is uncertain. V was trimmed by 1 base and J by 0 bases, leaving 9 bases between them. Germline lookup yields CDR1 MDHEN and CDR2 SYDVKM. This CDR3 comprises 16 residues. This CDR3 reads CASSLYSPATNEKLFF. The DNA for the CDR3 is TGTGCCAGCAGTTTATACAGCCCTGCAACTAATGAAAAACTGTTTTTT.

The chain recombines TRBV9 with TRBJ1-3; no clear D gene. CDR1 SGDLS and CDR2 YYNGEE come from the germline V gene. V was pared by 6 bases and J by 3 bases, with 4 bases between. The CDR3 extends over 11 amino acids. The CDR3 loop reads CASKSGNTIYF. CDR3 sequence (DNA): TGTGCCAGCAAGAGTGGAAACACCATATATTTT.